This TCR beta chain was sequenced during a study of blood T cell repertoires in COVID-19. Libraries were prepared by immunoSEQ multiplex PCR; TCRdb keeps only in-frame clonotypes and omits some of them. Of 52,000 or so clones listed, more than 75% are singletons. V shed 0 bases and J shed 5 bases, with 12 bases lying between them. Looked up from germline, CDR1 is SGHNT and CDR2 is YYREEE (reference sequence). The CDR3 length is 15 residues. The rearrangement links TRBV5-4 to TRBJ2-1; D perhaps matches TRBD1 (6 bases). The specimen was peripheral blood. This TCR was recovered from a man over 45 with active or convalescent COVID-19. For the CDR3, the DNA is TGTGCCAGCAGCTTGGAGCAGGGGAGAAACAATGAGCAGTTCTTC. It specifies CASSLEQGRNNEQFF.